This is a list of T cell receptor beta chains from one sample in a study of vaccination and CD4 T cells after COVID-19. TCRdb reprocessed the PCR reads with MiXCR, giving one entry per CDR3 protein. The sample includes 8,500 to 9,500 distinct CDR3 sequences, roughly a third of them seen just once. Their antigen targets remain unknown. Sample: CD4+ T cells from blood, cultured in vitro. All receptors come from a human donor in good health. Both conserved end residues are part of each CDR3. The order of the fields is clone size, V gene, J gene, D gene, CDR3 DNA, CDR3 protein. The D gene is left open where the match is weak. Some rows have no size entry. The others give once, few or many, or a class for an expanded clone.

>-|TRBV6-1|TRBJ1-2|-
TGTGCCAGCAGTCCCGGGAACTATGGCTACACCTTC
CASSPGNYGYTF
>-|TRBV19|TRBJ1-6|-
TGTGCCAGTAGTATGTCGACAGCTCCCCTGGATTCACCCCTCCACTTT
CASSMSTAPLDSPLHF
>-|TRBV20-1|TRBJ2-7|TRBD1
TGCAGTGCTAGAAATCGGACAGGTGTCTACGAGCAGTACTTC
CSARNRTGVYEQYF
>-|TRBV3-1|TRBJ1-1|-
TGTGCCAGCAGCCAAGAGGCCCACACTGAAGCTTTCTTT
CASSQEAHTEAFF
>-|TRBV25-1|TRBJ2-2|-
TGTGCCAGCATCGGGGCGAACACCGGGGAGCTGTTTTTT
CASIGANTGELFF
>-|TRBV7-9|TRBJ1-2|-
TGTGCCAGCAGCTTGGCGACCGCTAACTATGGCTACACCTTC
CASSLATANYGYTF
>few|TRBV19|TRBJ1-1|-
TGTGCCAGTAGTATAAATACCAGGGCGGGCACTGAAGCTTTCTTT
CASSINTRAGTEAFF
>few|TRBV6-1|TRBJ1-1|-
TGTGCCAGCAGGGAAGGGGTGAAAACTGAAGCTTTCTTT
CASREGVKTEAFF
>-|TRBV30|TRBJ1-1|-
TGTGCCTGGAGTCGCAGCGCTGAAGCTTTCTTT
CAWSRSAEAFF
>once|TRBV6-1|TRBJ1-4|TRBD1
TGTGCCAGCGGAGGGGCAGGGGGTGAAAAACTGTTTTTT
CASGGAGGEKLFF
>few|TRBV6-1|TRBJ2-6|TRBD1
TGTGCCAGCGGCCGGACAGGAGGCTCTGGGGCCAACGTCCTGACTTTC
CASGRTGGSGANVLTF
>-|TRBV14|TRBJ2-7|-
TGTGCCAGCAGCCAACAACTTGAGCCTTACGAGCAGTACTTC
CASSQQLEPYEQYF
>-|TRBV10-3|TRBJ2-5|TRBD1
TGTGCCATCAGTGGCAGGACAGGGGTAGGAGAGACCCAGTACTTC
CAISGRTGVGETQYF
>-|TRBV5-6|TRBJ2-2|-
TGTGCCAGCAGCTTTGGCGGGGAGAACACCGGGGAGCTGTTTTTT
CASSFGGENTGELFF
>-|TRBV5-1|TRBJ1-1|-
TGCGCCAGCACATACGGAGGCACTGAAGCTTTCTTT
CASTYGGTEAFF
>-|TRBV7-2|TRBJ1-2|-
TGTGCCAGCAGTCAACCGGGGGGCAACTATGGCTACACCTTC
CASSQPGGNYGYTF